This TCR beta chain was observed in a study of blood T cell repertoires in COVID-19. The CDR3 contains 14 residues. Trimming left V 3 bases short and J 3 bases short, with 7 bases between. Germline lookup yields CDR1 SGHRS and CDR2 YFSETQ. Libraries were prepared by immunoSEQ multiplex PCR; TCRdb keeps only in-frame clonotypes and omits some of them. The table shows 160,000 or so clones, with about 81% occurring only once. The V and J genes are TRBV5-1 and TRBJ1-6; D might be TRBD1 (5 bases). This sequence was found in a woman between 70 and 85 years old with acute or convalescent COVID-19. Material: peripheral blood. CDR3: CASSSQDYNSPLHF. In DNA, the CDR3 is TGCGCCAGCAGCTCACAGGACTATAATTCACCCCTCCACTTT.